This T cell receptor beta chain was sequenced during a study of blood T cells in healthy people across ages. Study-wide results and caveats: Total diversity from one million sequenced T cells was likely underestimated. Greater diversity and more naive CD4+ cells were seen in long-lived donors than in aged donors. Age brought a roughly linear fall in TCR beta diversity measured per million T cells.

Between the trimmed V and J ends, which lost 2 bases and 2 bases, there was a span of 4 bases. Germline V gene sequence: CDR1 SNHLY, CDR2 FYNNEI. This CDR3 spans 13 amino acids. With respect to this clonotype: The antigen is unknown.

Samples had at least 7 million PBMCs isolated from them. The use of a sample-barcoded 5' primer and a J-beta primer mix characterized a second PCR of roughly 6 to 11 cycles. TCRdb re-analysed the 5' RACE reads in MiXCR, keeping a single row per CDR3 protein. The sample consists of 650,000 or so distinct CDR3 sequences, around 50% of them appearing once. The chain links TRBV2 to TRBJ2-1; no clear D. Sequencing was performed on blood. This clonotype was sampled from an elderly woman in good health. This chain's CDR3 is CASSERAYNEQFF. The CDR3 bases are TGTGCCAGCAGTGAAAGGGCCTACAATGAGCAGTTCTTC.